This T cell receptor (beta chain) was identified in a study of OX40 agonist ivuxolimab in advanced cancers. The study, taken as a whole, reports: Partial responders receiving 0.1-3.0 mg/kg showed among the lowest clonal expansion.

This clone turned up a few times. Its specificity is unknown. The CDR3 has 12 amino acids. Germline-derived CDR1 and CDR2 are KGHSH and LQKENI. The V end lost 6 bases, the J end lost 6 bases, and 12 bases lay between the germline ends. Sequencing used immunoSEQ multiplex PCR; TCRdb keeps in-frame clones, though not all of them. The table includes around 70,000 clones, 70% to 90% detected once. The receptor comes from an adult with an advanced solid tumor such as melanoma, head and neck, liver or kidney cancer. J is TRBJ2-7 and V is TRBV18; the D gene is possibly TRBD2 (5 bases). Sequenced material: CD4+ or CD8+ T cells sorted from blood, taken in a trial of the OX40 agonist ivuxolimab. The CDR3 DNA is TGTGCCAGCTCCCCGGGAACCGGCGAGCAGTACTTC. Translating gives CASSPGTGEQYF.